The source of this T cell receptor (beta chain) is a study of OX40 agonist ivuxolimab in advanced cancers. Study summary: The patients got ivuxolimab, which is an agonistic anti-OX40 (CD134) antibody. Study results and caveats: Antigen targets of the expanded peripheral T cells went undetermined.

Remarks on this clone: Its antigen is still unknown.

Sequenced by immunoSEQ multiplex PCR; TCRdb stores in-frame clones only, minus some. The sample has 70,000 to 95,000 clones, 80% to 95% seen once. Germline assignment: CDR1 ENHRY and CDR2 SYGVKD. CDR3 length: 14 residues. V was shortened by 4 bases and J by 3 bases, with 11 bases between the two germline ends. V usage is TRBV10-3 and J usage is TRBJ2-3; D is tentatively TRBD1 or TRBD2 (5 bases each). This receptor was identified in an adult with an advanced solid tumor such as melanoma, head and neck, liver or kidney cancer. Source: CD4+ or CD8+ T cells sorted from blood, taken in a trial of the OX40 agonist ivuxolimab. The CDR3 nucleotides are TGTGCCATCAGTGTTGGGACCACGACAGATACGCAGTATTTT. It is translated as CAISVGTTTDTQYF.